Following are 27 T cell receptor beta chains from one sample sequenced in a study of shared clonotypes between healthy human individuals. The method was immunoSEQ multiplex PCR; TCRdb's version includes in-frame clones alone and lacks a portion of them. This table has fewer than 700,000 clones, roughly four fifths appearing once. The sample taken for sequencing was PBMCs. All receptors derive from a middle-aged woman in good health. Some clones in this sample may be carry-over from other donors' samples.

As to this clone: Distinct nucleotide sequences in the sample also encode this CDR3. The rearrangement joins TRBV28 to TRBJ2-5; D is unclear. Germline V CDR1 and CDR2: MDHEN, SYDVKM. Trimming took off 6 bases at V and 3 bases at J, with 5 bases between the two ends. This CDR3 has 11 residues. DNA of the CDR3: TGTGCCAGCAGCCTTAAAGAGACCCAGTACTTC. This translates into CASSLKETQYF.

The genes are TRBV18 and TRBJ1-1, with D possibly matching TRBD1 (6 bases). The CDR3 runs 15 residues. CDR1 is KGHSH and CDR2 is LQKENI in the germline V gene. The ends were cut back, 3 bases at V and 1 base at J, with 12 bases in the middle. The chain's CDR3 is CASSPKGGQNTEAFF. CDR3 nucleotide sequence: TGTGCCAGCTCACCGAAGGGGGGACAGAACACTGAAGCTTTCTTT.

On this clone: The junction and the germline gene differ at one end; a read error may be behind it. The CDR3 loop reads CASSMWTGRNTEAFF. In DNA form, the CDR3 reads TGTGCCAGTAGTATGTGGACAGGGCGGAACACCGAAGCTTTCTTT. The chain combines TRBV19 with TRBJ1-1, with TRBD1 matching 8 bases. The germline V gene has CDR1 LNHDA and CDR2 SQIVND (reference sequence). There are 15 residues in the CDR3.

In the case of this clone: Other DNA sequences in the same sample also yield this CDR3. The chain employs TRBV7-2 and TRBJ1-2; 8 nucleotides agree with TRBD1. The germline V gene encodes CDR1 SGHTA and CDR2 FQGNSA. V shed 4 bases, J shed 4 bases, and the junction held 2 bases outside the gene matches. This CDR3 comprises 13 residues. CDR3: CASSSGQGYGYTF. The CDR3 coding sequence is TGTGCCAGCAGCTCTGGACAGGGCTATGGCTACACCTTC.

V gene TRBV5-1 combines with J gene TRBJ1-1; D is unclear. Trimming shortened V by 4 bases and J by 0 bases, and 10 bases separated the two germline ends. Germline CDR1 SGHRS, CDR2 YFSETQ. The CDR3 is made up of 14 amino acids. The CDR3 protein is CASSPARMNTEAFF. The CDR3 coding sequence is TGCGCCAGCAGCCCTGCCAGAATGAACACTGAAGCTTTCTTT. Together with reference TRBV5-1 and TRBJ1-1, the CDR3 gives the full variable domain: KAGVTQTPRYLIKTRGQQVTLSCSPISGHRSVSWYQQTPGQGLQFLFEYFSETQRNKGNFPGRFSGRQFSNSRSEMNVSTLELGDSALYLCASSPARMNTEAFFGQGTRLTVV.

To note about this clone: This clone may be a read error of a much larger clone one base away. This chain joins TRBV30 and TRBJ2-5; D gene uncertain. The CDR3 is made up of 13 amino acids. Germline lookup yields CDR1 GTSNPN and CDR2 SVGIG (reference sequence). CDR3 in amino acids: CARSDLNRETQYF. As DNA, the CDR3 is TGTGCCCGGAGTGATTTAAATAGGGAGACCCAGTACTTC.

In its sample, this clone was seen a few times. The V call is TRBV28, the J call TRBJ2-6; 7 nucleotides match TRBD1. CDR3 size: 17 residues. Germline loops: CDR1 MDHEN, CDR2 SYDVKM. V lost 6 bases to trimming and J lost 0 bases; unmatched junction nucleotides: 8. CDR3 protein: CASSSGGSNSGANVLTF. The DNA of the CDR3 is TGTGCCAGCAGCTCAGGGGGAAGTAACTCTGGGGCCAACGTCCTGACTTTC.

This chain uses TRBV5-6 with TRBJ2-7, with no clear D. This CDR3 contains 12 residues. Per germline, CDR1 SGHDT and CDR2 YYEEEE. V lost 2 bases to trimming and J lost 3 bases, with 6 bases between them. As DNA, the CDR3 is TGTGCCAGCAGCTTACGAGACTACGAGCAGTACTTC. Protein: CASSLRDYEQYF.

The gene calls are TRBV7-9 and TRBJ2-7; the match to TRBD2 covers 9 bases. Germline trimming cut 2 bases from V and 5 bases from J; bases unmatched to any gene: 7. The CDR3 is 15 residues long. Germline V gene lookup returns CDR1 SEHNR and CDR2 FQNEAQ (reference sequence). The CDR3 nucleotides read TGTGCCAGCAGCTTATTGGCGGGAGGGCCCAACGAGCAGTACTTC. This encodes CASSLLAGGPNEQYF.

The CDR3 here is CASSQDQLNEQFF. In DNA, the CDR3 is TGTGCCAGCAGCCAAGATCAGTTGAATGAGCAGTTCTTC. The chain combines TRBV4-2 with TRBJ2-1; the D is unclear. The CDR3 spans 13 residues. In germline, CDR1 is LGHNA, CDR2 YNFKEQ. The V gene lost 0 bases and the J gene lost 7 bases, with 7 bases spanning the gap.

V and J are TRBV5-1 and TRBJ2-3; D gene uncertain. The CDR3 has 15 amino acids. Between the trimmed V and J ends, which lost 0 bases and 5 bases, there was a span of 13 bases. Germline V gives CDR1 SGHRS, CDR2 YFSETQ. Here the CDR3 reads CASSLGSLEGDTQYF. The CDR3 DNA reads as TGCGCCAGCAGCTTGGGTTCCCTTGAAGGAGATACGCAGTATTTT.

By sample share, this clone is medium-sized (0.01 to 0.1%). The chain recombines TRBV27 with TRBJ1-2, with D maybe TRBD1 (6 bases). V lost 2 bases and J lost 5, with 12 bases in between. The CDR3 totals 14 residues. CDR1 is MNHEY and CDR2 is SMNVEV in the germline V gene (reference sequence). CDR3 sequence reads: CASSLQWQGYGYTF. DNA of the CDR3: TGTGCCAGCAGTTTACAGTGGCAGGGGTATGGCTACACCTTC.

The genes are TRBV6-1 and TRBJ1-3, with D possibly matching TRBD1 (6 bases). Germline V gene sequence: CDR1 MNHNS, CDR2 SASEGT. Trimming left V 5 bases short and J 2 bases short, with 7 bases between. This CDR3 has 13 amino acids. The CDR3 protein is CASSRGAGNTIYF. Here the CDR3 DNA reads TGTGCCAGCAGTAGGGGGGCTGGAAACACCATATATTTT.

The gene calls are TRBV7-9 and TRBJ1-4, with D uncertain. The germline V gene encodes CDR1 SEHNR and CDR2 FQNEAQ (reference sequence). Deletions cut 10 bases from V and 8 bases from J, with 14 bases between. The CDR3 extends over 12 amino acids. CDR3 sequence reads: CATSIVGEKLFF. In nucleotides, the CDR3 is TGTGCCACCTCGATCGTGGGCGAAAAACTGTTTTTT. Based on the CDR3 plus reference TRBV7-9 and TRBJ1-4, the full variable domain is DTGVSQNPRHKITKRGQNVTFRCDPISEHNRLYWYRQTLGQGPEFLTYFQNEAQLEKSRLLSDRFSAERPKGSFSTLEIQRTEQGDSAMYLCATSIVGEKLFFGSGTQLSVL.

A word on this clone: The junction does not match germline at one end; this may be a read error. The chain uses TRBV7-7 and TRBJ2-5; 11 bases are a match to TRBD2. CDR1 is SSHAT, CDR2 FNYEAQ, per germline (reference sequence). CDR3 length: 15 amino acids. CDR3: CASSLIGTSGETQYF. CDR3 sequence (DNA): TGTGCTAGCAGCTTAATAGGGACTAGCGGAGAGACCCAGTACTTC.

This sequence joins TRBV5-1 and TRBJ2-7; 8 bases line up with TRBD1. CDR1 is SGHRS and CDR2 is YFSETQ in the germline V gene. The V segment lost 3 bases and the J segment 1 base; nucleotides outside the gene matches: 3. CDR3 length: 14 amino acids. CDR3 coding DNA: TGCGCCAGCAGCTCAGACAGGGGATCCTACGAGCAGTACTTC. Translated, it gives CASSSDRGSYEQYF.

V and J are TRBV10-3 and TRBJ2-1; D not certain. The CDR3 runs to 11 residues. Trimming removed 2 bases at V and 10 bases at J, with 6 bases between. The germline V gene encodes CDR1 ENHRY and CDR2 SYGVKD. As DNA, the CDR3 is TGTGCCATCAGTGAGACGGAGGAGCAGTTCTTC. This encodes CAISETEEQFF.

This chain uses TRBV25-1 with TRBJ2-2, with a tentative D call TRBD1 (5 bases). V lost 6 bases and J lost 2, with 16 bases in between. The CDR3 has 16 residues. Germline V gene sequence: CDR1 MGHDK, CDR2 SYGVNS. CDR3 in amino acids: CASRGRVGRNTGELFF. In DNA form, the CDR3 reads TGTGCCAGCAGGGGGCGTGTCGGACGAAACACCGGGGAGCTGTTTTTT.

This clone was seen a few times. Mismatch with germline at one junction end may stem from a read error. The same CDR3 also results from other DNA sequences found in this sample. The chain has TRBV4-1 and TRBJ1-1; tentative D call: TRBD1 (6 bases). CDR1 and CDR2 (germline): MGHRA, YSYEKL. This CDR3 region has 15 residues. The CDR3 reads CASSQGTLRRTEAFF. As DNA, the CDR3 is TGCGCAAGCAGCCAAGGGACACTGCGAAGAACTGAAGCTTTCTTT.

The V gene is TRBV7-9, the J gene TRBJ2-5; D is perhaps TRBD1 or TRBD2 (5 bases each). The J call may be faulty, since TRBJ2-7 better matches the DNA end. This CDR3 has 14 residues. The V gene's germline CDR1 is SEHNR and CDR2 FQNEAQ (reference sequence). The CDR3 region has the DNA TGTGCCAGCAGCTTGGACCCCGGGACGTACGAGCAGTACTTC. Protein sequence: CASSLDPGTYEQYF.

The chain joins TRBV7-9 to TRBJ1-6; D remains ambiguous. The V gene's germline CDR1 is SEHNR and CDR2 FQNEAQ (reference sequence). There are 15 residues in the CDR3. Trimming removed 5 bases from V and 6 bases from J, with 14 bases in between. The CDR3 reads CASSATGRFNSPLHF. The CDR3 DNA is TGTGCCAGCAGCGCAACCGGACGGTTTAATTCACCCCTCCACTTT.

The CDR3 bases are TGTGCCAGCAGTTTAGGGGGCCCTGGGGTTTCACCCCTCCACTTT. Amino acid sequence: CASSLGGPGVSPLHF. J is TRBJ1-6 and V is TRBV27; TRBD1 might be the D (6 bases). Germline V gene sequence: CDR1 MNHEY, CDR2 SMNVEV (reference sequence). This CDR3 spans 15 amino acids. The V gene lost 2 bases and the J gene lost 9 bases, with 14 bases spanning the gap.

The chain joins TRBV7-8 to TRBJ2-5; 8 bases are shared with TRBD2. TRBJ2-7 explains the end of the DNA better; the J call may be wrong. CDR1 SGHVS and CDR2 FQNEAQ come from the germline V gene. This CDR3 region has 13 residues. This CDR3 reads CASSLLAEYEQYF. CDR3 in DNA: TGTGCCAGCAGCCTACTAGCGGAATACGAGCAGTACTTC.

The chain employs TRBV7-9 and TRBJ2-5, with D unresolved. CDR1 and CDR2 from the germline V gene are SEHNR and FQNEAQ (reference sequence). Trimming left V 4 bases short and J 5 bases short, with 20 bases between. This CDR3 contains 16 residues. CDR3 nucleotide sequence: TGTGCCAGCAGCTACACCGCCAGCTTTCAAAGGGAGACCCAGTACTTC. This sequence encodes CASSYTASFQRETQYF.

The chain recombines TRBV5-4 with TRBJ1-1; D is possibly TRBD1 (5 bases). V lost 4 bases to trimming and J lost 1 base, with 17 bases between them. The CDR3 loop spans 16 amino acids. Germline CDR1 and CDR2: SGHNT and YYREEE (reference sequence). Here the CDR3 reads CASSLPLPGSNTEAFF. The CDR3 coding sequence is TGTGCCAGCAGCCTACCTCTTCCAGGGTCGAACACTGAAGCTTTCTTT.

This clone has a handful of counts. V and J are TRBV28 and TRBJ1-1; D is ambiguous. V lost 5 bases and J lost 6, with 7 bases in between. Germline V lookup: CDR1 MDHEN, CDR2 SYDVKM. This CDR3 has 11 residues. The CDR3 DNA reads TGTGCCAGCAGTGCCTTCGCTGAAGCTTTCTTT. It codes for CASSAFAEAFF.

V gene TRBV29-1 combines with J gene TRBJ2-6, with no clear D. The CDR3 is 14 residues long. The germline V and J ends were trimmed by 3 bases and 2 bases, with 8 bases remaining between them. Germline V gene sequence: CDR1 SQVTM, CDR2 ANQGSEA. CDR3 DNA sequence: TGCAGCGTTGAGGAGATGGCTGGGGCCAACGTCCTGACTTTC. Encoded protein: CSVEEMAGANVLTF.